The 25 T cell receptor beta chains listed next were all sequenced from one sample in a study of shared clonotypes between healthy human individuals. Sequencing was performed with immunoSEQ multiplex PCR; in TCRdb, only in-frame clones are kept and a portion is missing. Here the sample spans over a million clones, around 75% being singletons. Sequences were obtained from memory CD4+ T cells sorted from blood. Subset noted: CD45RA-negative fraction. These receptors were taken from a man between 18 and 29 years old in good health.

The gene calls are TRBV7-9 and TRBJ2-7, with a tentative D call TRBD1 (6 bases). V gave up 5 bases and J gave up 4 bases, with 21 bases separating them. Germline V gene lookup returns CDR1 SEHNR and CDR2 FQNEAQ (reference sequence). The length of the CDR3 is 16 residues. CDR3 amino acids: CASSPFGQGQRYEQYF. The CDR3 DNA is TGTGCCAGCAGCCCCTTCGGCCAGGGACAAAGGTACGAGCAGTACTTC.

V usage is TRBV9 and J usage is TRBJ2-3, with a possible D match to TRBD2 (6 bases). Germline V gene lookup returns CDR1 SGDLS and CDR2 YYNGEE. The CDR3 has 15 amino acids. V was shortened by 4 bases and J by 3 bases, with 15 bases between the two germline ends. CDR3 protein: CASSQSGFWTDTQYF. The CDR3 nucleotides read TGTGCCAGCAGCCAGAGCGGGTTTTGGACAGATACGCAGTATTTT.

The rearrangement joins TRBV11-2 to TRBJ2-2; 8 bases agree with TRBD2. With 2 bases clipped from V and 5 bases from J, the junction kept 7 bases outside the gene matches. The CDR3 has 16 amino acids. Germline-derived CDR1 and CDR2 are SGHAT and FQNNGV. The CDR3 region is CASSLFRAGGTGELFF. DNA of the CDR3: TGTGCCAGCAGCTTATTTCGGGCGGGAGGTACCGGGGAGCTGTTTTTT.

The chain recombines TRBV5-6 with TRBJ2-7; 7 bases are shared with TRBD1. V lost 1 base and J lost 3; bases outside the gene matches: 4. The germline V gene has CDR1 SGHDT and CDR2 YYEEEE. The length of the CDR3 is 14 residues. CDR3 residues: CASSLMGQNYEQYF. Here the CDR3 DNA reads TGTGCCAGCAGCTTGATGGGACAGAACTACGAGCAGTACTTC. The full variable domain, its missing parts supplied by reference TRBV5-6 and TRBJ2-7, is DAGVTQSPTHLIKTRGQQVTLRCSPKSGHDTVSWYQQALGQGPQFIFQYYEEEERQRGNFPDRFSGHQFPNYSSELNVNALLLGDSALYLCASSLMGQNYEQYFGPGTRLTVT.

This chain links TRBV7-2 with TRBJ2-3; D is unclear. V shed 0 bases and J shed 2 bases, with 9 bases lying between them. The CDR3 consists of 15 residues. Germline V gene sequence: CDR1 SGHTA, CDR2 FQGNSA. The CDR3 loop reads CASSLAGGDTDTQYF. CDR3 in DNA: TGTGCCAGCAGCTTAGCGGGCGGAGACACAGATACGCAGTATTTT.

The rearrangement links TRBV30 to TRBJ2-5, with 8 bases fitting TRBD1. This CDR3 has 16 amino acids. Germline CDR1 GTSNPN, CDR2 SVGIG (reference sequence). The V gene end was trimmed by 0 bases and the J gene end by 2 bases; junction bases not matched to a gene: 8. CDR3 protein: CAWSVWDRLFQETQYF. The CDR3 nucleotides read TGTGCCTGGAGTGTCTGGGACAGGTTATTTCAAGAGACCCAGTACTTC.

The V call is TRBV6-6, the J call TRBJ2-5; unclear D gene. The germline CDR1 and CDR2 sequences are MNHNY and SVGAGI (reference sequence). The CDR3 sequence is 12 residues long. V shed 8 bases and J shed 2 bases, with 9 bases lying between them. The CDR3 DNA reads TGTGCCAGCGAAGGCACTCAAGAGACCCAGTACTTC. Translated: CASEGTQETQYF.

The chain combines TRBV18 with TRBJ1-5, with D possibly TRBD1 on 5 matching bases. V lost 3 bases and J 0 bases, leaving 9 bases between the germline ends. This CDR3 is built from 15 residues. CDR1 and CDR2 from the germline V gene are KGHSH and LQKENI. The CDR3 here is CASSPAGTSNQPQHF. In nucleotides, the CDR3 is TGTGCCAGCTCACCGGCGGGGACTAGCAATCAGCCCCAGCATTTT. Full variable domain (remainder filled in from reference TRBV18 and TRBJ1-5): NAGVMQNPRHLVRRRGQEARLRCSPMKGHSHVYWYRQLPEEGLKFMVYLQKENIIDESGMPKERFSAEFPKEGPSILRIQQVVRGDSAAYFCASSPAGTSNQPQHFGDGTRLSIL.

The chain is built from TRBV10-3 and TRBJ2-7; 10 nucleotides agree with TRBD1. Germline CDR1 ENHRY, CDR2 SYGVKD. V trimming: 8 bases; J trimming: 0 bases; junction bases outside the gene matches: 4. CDR3 length equals 14 residues. The CDR3 protein is CAIRTGGSSYEQYF. The DNA of the CDR3 is TGTGCCATCCGGACAGGGGGATCCTCCTACGAGCAGTACTTC.

The CDR3 region is CASTDFYEQYF. For the CDR3, the DNA is TGTGCCAGCACGGACTTCTACGAGCAGTACTTC. V usage is TRBV6-5 and J usage is TRBJ2-7; D is possibly TRBD2 (5 bases). The CDR3 loop spans 11 amino acids. Between the trimmed V and J ends, which lost 7 bases and 3 bases, there was a span of 7 bases. Germline lookup yields CDR1 MNHEY and CDR2 SVGAGI.

This chain links TRBV5-5 with TRBJ2-1; 8 bases agree with TRBD2. This CDR3 comprises 14 residues. Unmatched junction bases numbered 5, after V lost 3 bases and J lost 6 bases. Germline CDR1 and CDR2: SGHKS and YYEKEE (reference sequence). This CDR3 is CASSSTGTSNEQFF. The CDR3, as DNA: TGTGCCAGCAGCTCAACCGGGACTAGCAATGAGCAGTTCTTC.

This chain connects TRBV2 to TRBJ2-2, with D maybe TRBD2 (5 bases). V was trimmed by 5 bases and J by 4 bases, leaving 11 bases between them. From germline, CDR1 is SNHLY and CDR2 FYNNEI. This CDR3 is built from 14 residues. The CDR3 protein is CASSRTVSTGELFF. The CDR3 DNA reads as TGTGCCAGCAGTCGGACTGTTTCCACCGGGGAGCTGTTTTTT.

The chain carries TRBV5-4 and TRBJ2-4; maybe TRBD2 (6 bases). Trimming pared 0 bases from V and 7 bases from J, leaving 8 bases between. The CDR3 spans 13 residues. Germline loops: CDR1 SGHNT, CDR2 YYREEE (reference sequence). CDR3 nucleotides: TGTGCCAGCAGCTTGGAGGGGAGGAACATTCAGTACTTC. It encodes CASSLEGRNIQYF.

The chain recombines TRBV2 with TRBJ2-7; D ambiguous. From germline, CDR1 is SNHLY and CDR2 FYNNEI. V shed 4 bases and J shed 3 bases, with 7 bases lying between them. The CDR3 length is 12 residues. CDR3 nucleotide sequence: TGTGCCAGCAGTGCCCGGAACTACGAGCAGTACTTC. This gives the protein CASSARNYEQYF.

This chain connects TRBV10-2 to TRBJ2-3, with 9 bases identical to TRBD2. CDR3 length: 16 amino acids. CDR1 and CDR2 (germline): WSHSY, SAAADI. V shed 2 bases and J 2 bases; nucleotides not matched to a gene: 5. For the CDR3, the DNA is TGCGCCAGCAGTGAGGATAGCGGGAGAAACACAGATACGCAGTATTTT. As protein: CASSEDSGRNTDTQYF.

The chain uses TRBV5-1 and TRBJ2-2; tentative D call: TRBD2 (6 bases). With 0 bases removed from V and 10 bases from J, the gap between germline ends came to 13 bases. The CDR3 extends over 14 amino acids. Germline-derived CDR1 and CDR2 are SGHRS and YFSETQ. CDR3 sequence reads: CASSLGRLDKELFF. The CDR3 coding sequence is TGCGCCAGCAGCTTGGGAAGACTAGACAAGGAGCTGTTTTTT.

The rearrangement links TRBV2 to TRBJ2-1; tentatively, D is TRBD2 (6 bases). V was trimmed by 7 bases and J by 7 bases, leaving 14 bases between them. There are 13 residues in the CDR3. CDR1 SNHLY and CDR2 FYNNEI come from the germline V gene. CDR3 residues: CASNPREGNEQFF. CDR3 in DNA: TGTGCCAGCAATCCGCGGGAAGGAAATGAGCAGTTCTTC.

The chain is built from TRBV7-8 and TRBJ2-7; TRBD2 aligns across 8 bases. The CDR3 loop spans 15 amino acids. From germline, CDR1 is SGHVS and CDR2 FQNEAQ. The V gene end was trimmed by 2 bases and the J gene end by 2 bases; junction bases not matched to a gene: 5. CDR3 nucleotides: TGTGCCAGCAGCTTAATGACGGGAGGGCCCTACGAGCAGTACTTC. Translation gives CASSLMTGGPYEQYF.

The DNA of the CDR3 is TGTGCCAGCAGACCGCAGTCAGATACGCAGTATTTT. Its protein is CASRPQSDTQYF. This sequence joins TRBV7-8 and TRBJ2-3; no clear D gene. The CDR3 covers 12 residues. Trimming removed 6 bases from V and 4 bases from J, with 8 bases in between. The germline V gene has CDR1 SGHVS and CDR2 FQNEAQ.

This clone was seen only a few times. Other DNA variants within this sample encode the same CDR3. V and J are TRBV27 and TRBJ1-2, with TRBD1 identical over 9 bases. Germline assignment: CDR1 MNHEY and CDR2 SMNVEV (reference sequence). The CDR3 contains 13 residues. The V segment lost 6 bases and the J segment 4 bases; nucleotides outside the gene matches: 3. CDR3 in amino acids: CASRLTGGYGYTF. The CDR3 nucleotides read TGTGCCAGCAGACTGACAGGGGGCTATGGCTACACCTTC.

The chain carries TRBV15 and TRBJ2-5, with 8 bases lining up with TRBD2. Germline lookup yields CDR1 LNHNV and CDR2 YYDKDF (reference sequence). The J segment lost 2 bases and the V segment lost 3 bases, leaving 8 bases of the junction unmatched. This CDR3 contains 16 residues. The CDR3 loop reads CATSRGLSSGQETQYF. CDR3 DNA sequence: TGTGCCACCAGCAGGGGTCTTTCTAGCGGGCAAGAGACCCAGTACTTC.

The chain uses TRBV23-1 and TRBJ1-1; tentatively, D is TRBD1 (5 bases). TRBV23-1 is noted as an ORF with a role that remains uncertain. The CDR3 is made up of 18 amino acids. V lost 3 bases, J lost 0 bases, and 20 bases lay in between. The CDR3 reads CASSHPTPRTTLNTEAFF. CDR3 sequence (DNA): TGCGCCAGCAGTCATCCCACCCCGAGGACAACCTTGAACACTGAAGCTTTCTTT.

This chain uses TRBV5-6 with TRBJ1-2; TRBD1 matches 11 bases. The V gene's germline CDR1 is SGHDT and CDR2 YYEEEE. Germline trimming cut 4 bases from V and 7 bases from J; bases unmatched to any gene: 9. The CDR3 sequence is 15 residues long. DNA of the CDR3: TGTGCCAGCAGCAAAACGGACAGGGGGCAACTTGGCTACACCTTC. Its translation is CASSKTDRGQLGYTF. Based on the CDR3 plus reference TRBV5-6 and TRBJ1-2, the full variable domain is DAGVTQSPTHLIKTRGQQVTLRCSPKSGHDTVSWYQQALGQGPQFIFQYYEEEERQRGNFPDRFSGHQFPNYSSELNVNALLLGDSALYLCASSKTDRGQLGYTFGSGTRLTVV.

V usage is TRBV5-6 and J usage is TRBJ2-7; 9 bases fit TRBD2. The germline CDR1 and CDR2 sequences are SGHDT and YYEEEE. V lost 0 bases, J lost 4 bases, and 8 bases stayed unmatched. The CDR3 has 16 residues. CDR3 nucleotides: TGTGCCAGCAGCTTGGCGCGGCGGGAGGGAGGGTACGAGCAGTACTTC. This gives the protein CASSLARREGGYEQYF.

CDR3: CASSQPIDRMFSQPQHF. In nucleotides, the CDR3 is TGCGCCAGCAGTCAACCTATTGACAGGATGTTTAGTCAGCCCCAGCATTTT. This chain links TRBV23-1 with TRBJ1-5; D possibly corresponds to TRBD1 (6 bases). TRBV23-1 is an open reading frame whose function is uncertain. V was pared by 2 bases and J by 6 bases, with 20 bases between. The CDR3 contains 17 residues.